This T cell receptor beta chain was observed in a study of shared T cell receptors in the human thymus. TCRdb keeps only in-frame clones here, not all; method: immunoSEQ multiplex PCR. The data contain over 650,000 clones, 87% of them singletons. The CDR3 totals 18 residues. V shed 0 bases and J 4 bases; nucleotides not matched to a gene: 10. Germline CDR1 LGHNA, CDR2 YSLEER. The same data also contributed to another study, on human thymus T cells.

The specimen sequenced was thymocytes. This receptor was taken from a boy younger than two with a congenital heart defect. The chain has TRBV4-3 and TRBJ2-1; the match to TRBD2 covers 9 bases. The CDR3 reads CASSQDPASGKVYNEQFF. CDR3 bases: TGCGCCAGCAGCCAAGACCCAGCTAGCGGGAAGGTTTACAATGAGCAGTTCTTC.